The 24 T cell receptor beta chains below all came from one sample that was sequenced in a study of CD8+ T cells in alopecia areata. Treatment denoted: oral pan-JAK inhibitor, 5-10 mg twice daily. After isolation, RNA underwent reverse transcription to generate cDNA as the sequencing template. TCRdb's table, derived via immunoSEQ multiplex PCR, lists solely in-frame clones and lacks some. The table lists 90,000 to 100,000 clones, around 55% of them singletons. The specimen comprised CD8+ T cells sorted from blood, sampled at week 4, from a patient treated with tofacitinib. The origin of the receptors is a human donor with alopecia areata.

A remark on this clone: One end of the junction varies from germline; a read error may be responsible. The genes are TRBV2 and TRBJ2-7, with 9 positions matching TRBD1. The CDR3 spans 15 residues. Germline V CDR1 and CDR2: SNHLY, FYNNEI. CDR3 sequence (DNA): TGCGCCAGCAGCCCTGTGACAGGGGGCTCCTACGAGCAGTACTTC. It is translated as CASSPVTGGSYEQYF.

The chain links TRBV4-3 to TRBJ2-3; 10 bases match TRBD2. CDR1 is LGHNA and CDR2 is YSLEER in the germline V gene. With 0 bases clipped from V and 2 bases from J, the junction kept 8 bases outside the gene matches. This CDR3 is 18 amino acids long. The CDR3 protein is CASSQDTAGTSATDTQYF. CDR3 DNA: TGCGCCAGCAGCCAAGATACCGCCGGGACTAGCGCCACAGATACGCAGTATTTT.

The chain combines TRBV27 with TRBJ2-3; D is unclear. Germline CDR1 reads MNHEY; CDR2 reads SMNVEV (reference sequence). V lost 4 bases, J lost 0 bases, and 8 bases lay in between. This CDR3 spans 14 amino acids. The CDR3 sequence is CASSSPESTDTQYF. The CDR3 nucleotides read TGTGCCAGCAGTTCCCCGGAGAGCACAGATACGCAGTATTTT.

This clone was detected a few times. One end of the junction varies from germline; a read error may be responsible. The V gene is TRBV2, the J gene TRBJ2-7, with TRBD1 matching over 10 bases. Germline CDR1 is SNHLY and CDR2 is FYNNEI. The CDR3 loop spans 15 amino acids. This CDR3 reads CASSEGTGVPYEQYF. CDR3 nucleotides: TGTGCCAGCAGCGAAGGGACAGGGGTACCCTACGAGCAGTACTTC. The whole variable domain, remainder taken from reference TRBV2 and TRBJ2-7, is EPEVTQTPSHQVTQMGQEVILRCVPISNHLYFYWYRQILGQKVEFLVSFYNNEISEKSEIFDDQFSVERPDGSNFTLKIRSTKLEDSAMYFCASSEGTGVPYEQYFGPGTRLTVT.

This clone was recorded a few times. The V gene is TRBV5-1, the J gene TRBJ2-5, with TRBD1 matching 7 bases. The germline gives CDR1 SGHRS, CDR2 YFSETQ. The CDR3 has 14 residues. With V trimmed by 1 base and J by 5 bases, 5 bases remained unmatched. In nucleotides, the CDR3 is TGCGCCAGCAGCTTGTTGCAGGGGGAGGAGACCCAGTACTTC. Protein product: CASSLLQGEETQYF.

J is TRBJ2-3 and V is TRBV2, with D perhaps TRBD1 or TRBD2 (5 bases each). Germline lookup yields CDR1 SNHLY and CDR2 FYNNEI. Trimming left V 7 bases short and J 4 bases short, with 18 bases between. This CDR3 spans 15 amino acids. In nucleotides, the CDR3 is TGTGCCAGCAATACTAGGCAGGGCGCGGCAGATACGCAGTATTTT. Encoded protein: CASNTRQGAADTQYF.

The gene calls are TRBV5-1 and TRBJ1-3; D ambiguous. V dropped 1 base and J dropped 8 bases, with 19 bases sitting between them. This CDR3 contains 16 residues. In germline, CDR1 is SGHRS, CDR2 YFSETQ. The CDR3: CASSLLGWGTQDTIYF. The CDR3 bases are TGCGCCAGCAGCTTGTTGGGGTGGGGTACCCAGGACACCATATATTTT. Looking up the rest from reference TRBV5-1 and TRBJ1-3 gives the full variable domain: KAGVTQTPRYLIKTRGQQVTLSCSPISGHRSVSWYQQTPGQGLQFLFEYFSETQRNKGNFPGRFSGRQFSNSRSEMNVSTLELGDSALYLCASSLLGWGTQDTIYFGEGSWLTVV.

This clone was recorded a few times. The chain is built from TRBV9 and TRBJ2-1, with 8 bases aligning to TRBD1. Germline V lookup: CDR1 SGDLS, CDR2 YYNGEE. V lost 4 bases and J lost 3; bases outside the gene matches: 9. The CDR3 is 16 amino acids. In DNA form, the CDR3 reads TGTGCCAGCAGCCAAAGGACAGGGTCAGGCTACAATGAGCAGTTCTTC. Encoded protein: CASSQRTGSGYNEQFF.

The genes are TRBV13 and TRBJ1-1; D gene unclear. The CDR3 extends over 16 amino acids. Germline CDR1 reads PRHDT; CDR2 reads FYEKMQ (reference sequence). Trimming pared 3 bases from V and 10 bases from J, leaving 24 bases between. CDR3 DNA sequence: TGTGCCAGCAGCTTTCTTTCGGCTCTTACGATCTCGGGAGCTTTCTTT. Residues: CASSFLSALTISGAFF.

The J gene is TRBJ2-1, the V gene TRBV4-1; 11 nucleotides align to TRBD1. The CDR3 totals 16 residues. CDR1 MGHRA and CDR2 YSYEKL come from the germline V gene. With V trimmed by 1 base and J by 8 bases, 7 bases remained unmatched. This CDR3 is CASSQGGTGGPDEQFF. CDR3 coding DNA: TGCGCCAGCAGCCAAGGCGGGACAGGGGGTCCCGATGAGCAGTTCTTC.

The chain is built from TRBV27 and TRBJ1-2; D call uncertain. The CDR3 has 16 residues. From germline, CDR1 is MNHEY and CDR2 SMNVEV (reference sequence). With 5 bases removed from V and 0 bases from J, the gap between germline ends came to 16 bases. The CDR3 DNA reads TGTGCCAGCAGTCCGGGGAAGGGCTTGCCTAACTATGGCTACACCTTC. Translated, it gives CASSPGKGLPNYGYTF.

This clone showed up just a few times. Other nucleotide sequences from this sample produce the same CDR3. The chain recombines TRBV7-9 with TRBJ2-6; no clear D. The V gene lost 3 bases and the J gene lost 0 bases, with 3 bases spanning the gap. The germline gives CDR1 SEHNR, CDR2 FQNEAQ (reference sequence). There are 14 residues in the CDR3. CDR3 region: CASSLDSGANVLTF. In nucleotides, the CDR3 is TGTGCCAGCAGCTTGGACTCTGGGGCCAACGTCCTGACTTTC.

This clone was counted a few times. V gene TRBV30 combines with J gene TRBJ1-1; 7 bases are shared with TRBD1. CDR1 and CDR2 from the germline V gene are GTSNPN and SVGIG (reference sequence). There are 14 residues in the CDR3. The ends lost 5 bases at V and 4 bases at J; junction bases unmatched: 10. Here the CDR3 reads CAWSWDSRGTEAFF. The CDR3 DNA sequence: TGTGCCTGGTCTTGGGACAGCCGTGGCACTGAAGCTTTCTTT.

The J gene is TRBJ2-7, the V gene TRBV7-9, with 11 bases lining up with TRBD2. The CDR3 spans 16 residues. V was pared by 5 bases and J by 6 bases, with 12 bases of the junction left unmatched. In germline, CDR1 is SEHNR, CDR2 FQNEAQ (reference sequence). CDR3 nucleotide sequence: TGTGCCAGCAGCCTAGGGACTACTAGCGGGGGACCCGAGCAGTACTTC. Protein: CASSLGTTSGGPEQYF.

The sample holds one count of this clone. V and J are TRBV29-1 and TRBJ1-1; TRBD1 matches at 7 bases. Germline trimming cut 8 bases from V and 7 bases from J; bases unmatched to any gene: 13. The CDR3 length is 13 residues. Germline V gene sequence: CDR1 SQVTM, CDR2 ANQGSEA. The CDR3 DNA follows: TGCAGCCACGACATCGGGGACAGTCGTGAAGCTTTCTTT. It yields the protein CSHDIGDSREAFF.

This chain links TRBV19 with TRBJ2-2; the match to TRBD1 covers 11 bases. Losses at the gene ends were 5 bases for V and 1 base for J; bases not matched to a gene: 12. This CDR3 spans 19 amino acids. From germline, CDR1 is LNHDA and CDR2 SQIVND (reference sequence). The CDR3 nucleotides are TGTGCCAGTAGTGGCTCCCCCGGCGGGACAGGGGGGAACACCGGGGAGCTGTTTTTT. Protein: CASSGSPGGTGGNTGELFF. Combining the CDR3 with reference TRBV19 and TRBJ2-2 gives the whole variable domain DGGITQSPKYLFRKEGQNVTLSCEQNLNHDAMYWYRQDPGQGLRLIYYSQIVNDFQKGDIAEGYSVSREKKESFPLTVTSAQKNPTAFYLCASSGSPGGTGGNTGELFFGEGSRLTVL.

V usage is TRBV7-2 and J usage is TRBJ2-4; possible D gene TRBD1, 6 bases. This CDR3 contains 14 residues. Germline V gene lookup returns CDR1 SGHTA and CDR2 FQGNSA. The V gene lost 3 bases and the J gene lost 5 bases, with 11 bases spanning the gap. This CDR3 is CASSFTGMQNIQYF. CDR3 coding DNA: TGTGCCAGCAGCTTCACAGGGATGCAAAACATTCAGTACTTC.

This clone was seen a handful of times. DNA for the CDR3: TGTGCCAGCAGCGAGGGACGGAGTGAAGCTTTCTTT. Translated, it gives CASSEGRSEAFF. The chain recombines TRBV6-6 with TRBJ1-1, with D possibly being TRBD1 (5 bases). The V gene's germline CDR1 is MNHNY and CDR2 SVGAGI (reference sequence). The CDR3 has 12 residues. Trimming took 6 bases from V and 7 from J, leaving 12 bases between them.

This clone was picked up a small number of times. The CDR3 DNA reads as TGTGCCAGCAGCTTAGATTCGGGTTACGAGCAGTACTTC. Amino acid sequence: CASSLDSGYEQYF. The V call is TRBV7-3, the J call TRBJ2-5; no definite D call. The J call may be wrong; the DNA end is better matched by TRBJ2-7. The CDR3 runs 13 residues. CDR1 SGHTA and CDR2 FQGTGA come from the germline V gene.

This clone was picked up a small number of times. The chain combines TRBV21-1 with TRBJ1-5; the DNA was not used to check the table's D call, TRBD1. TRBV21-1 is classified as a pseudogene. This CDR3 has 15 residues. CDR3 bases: TGTGCCAGCAGCAAGAAGGACATAAGCAATCAGCCCCAGCATTTT. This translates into CASSKKDISNQPQHF.

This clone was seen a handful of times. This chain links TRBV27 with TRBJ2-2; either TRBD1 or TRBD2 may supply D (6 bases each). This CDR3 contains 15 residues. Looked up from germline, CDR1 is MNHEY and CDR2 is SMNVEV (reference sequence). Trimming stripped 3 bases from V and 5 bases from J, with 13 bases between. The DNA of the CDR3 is TGTGCCAGCAGTTTCGCAGGGGCGGGAACCGGGGAGCTGTTTTTT. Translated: CASSFAGAGTGELFF.

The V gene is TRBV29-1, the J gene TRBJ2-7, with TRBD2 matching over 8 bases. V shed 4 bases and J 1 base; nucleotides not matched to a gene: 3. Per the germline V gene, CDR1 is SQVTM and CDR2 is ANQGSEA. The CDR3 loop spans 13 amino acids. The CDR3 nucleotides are TGCAGCGTTGTGGTAGCGGGATCCTACGAGCAGTACTTC. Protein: CSVVVAGSYEQYF.

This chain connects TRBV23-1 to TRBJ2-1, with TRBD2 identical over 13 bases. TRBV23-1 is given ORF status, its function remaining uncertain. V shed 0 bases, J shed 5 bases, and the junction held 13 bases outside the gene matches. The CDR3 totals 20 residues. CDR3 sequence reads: CASSQSGGRTSGSFHNEQFF. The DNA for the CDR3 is TGCGCCAGCAGTCAATCCGGGGGTCGGACTAGCGGGAGTTTCCACAATGAGCAGTTCTTC.

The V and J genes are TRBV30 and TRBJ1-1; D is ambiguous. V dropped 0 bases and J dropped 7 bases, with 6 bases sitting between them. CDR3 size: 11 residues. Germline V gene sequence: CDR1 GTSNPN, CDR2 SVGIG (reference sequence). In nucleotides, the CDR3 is TGTGCCTGGAGTGTAACGGGTGAAGCTTTCTTT. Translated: CAWSVTGEAFF.